The 3 T cell receptor delta chains below all came from one sample that was sequenced in a study of gamma-delta chains in newborns, infants, children. TCRdb fed the reads to CATT. The repertoire holds approximately 3,000 delta-chain clones, with around 9.3% as singletons. Sample: blood. The source is a child who was a newborn, infant or young child, either healthy, febrile or measles-vaccinated (not recorded which).

On this clone itself: A read error may explain this, as a much larger clone is one base away. At the DNA level, this CDR3 is encoded by other sequences in the same sample as well. The chain couples TRDV2 to TRDJ3; D is perhaps TRDD2 (6 bases). V lost 4 bases to trimming and J lost 0 bases, with 18 bases between them. This CDR3 has 19 residues. CDR1 is GEAIGNYY, CDR2 EKD, per germline. The CDR3 sequence is CACEGLPGIRSWDTRQMFF. The CDR3 nucleotides are TGTGCCTGTGAAGGCCTTCCGGGAATACGCTCCTGGGACACCCGACAGATGTTTTTC.

The V and J genes are TRDV2 and TRDJ2; D might be TRDD3 (6 bases). The J gene comes from matching the DNA to germline here; TCRdb lacks it. The CDR3 loop spans 13 amino acids. Germline CDR1 and CDR2: GEAIGNYY and EKD. The CDR3 region is CASDTGYTDKLFF. DNA of the CDR3: TGTGCGTCGGACACTGGGTACACCGATAAACTCTTCTTT.

On this clone itself: This sequence may be a read error, since a much larger clone differs from it by one base. The chain carries TRDV2 and TRDJ3, with D possibly being TRDD3 (6 bases). Trimming removed 0 bases at V and 0 bases at J, with 14 bases between. The V gene's germline CDR1 is GEAIGNYY and CDR2 EKD. The CDR3 sequence is 19 residues long. The CDR3 sequence is CACDTWEIRSSWDTRQMFF. CDR3 nucleotide sequence: TGTGCCTGTGACACCTGGGAGATACGGAGCTCCTGGGACACCCGACAGATGTTTTTC.